This T cell receptor (beta chain) is drawn from a study of T cell responses to AZD1222 COVID-19 vaccine listed by TCRdb under 2021. Turning to the overall study: TCR sequencing was performed for 230 to 250 trial participants, of whom 207 were given two doses of AZD1222 and roughly 25 were given two doses of MenACWY control vaccine. Trial participants were enrolled into age subgroups of 18-55, 56-69 and 70-plus years, which contained about 150, 27 and 61 TCR-sequenced participants, respectively. Broader findings and caveats from the paper: Because no day 14 peak-response samples were available, the repertoires could be characterized only after the peak T cell response. After two AZD1222 doses, both the breadth and the depth of spike-specific TCRs were significantly higher than at day 0 and than in MenACWY recipients. In the small 56-69-year group, the increase in depth fell short of significance, most likely because of low power. Reportedly, almost half of the unique spike-specific TCRs recognized epitopes lying outside the regions that are mutated in the B.1.351 and B.1.1.7 variants. Most participants were white British and females outnumbered males, and the authors suggested that clonal diversity may have been underestimated. Conclusions about previously exposed vaccinees are limited, since just six or seven AZD1222 recipients were seropositive for SARS-CoV-2 at baseline. Vaccine-associated CD4 TCRs spanned the whole spike protein, with dominant responses in regions 160-218 and 743-854.

The intended sense of this specimen's time point label: about 28 days (+/-7) after the second vaccine dose. AZD1222 recipients with second doses at about 4 weeks or about 12 weeks were pooled, because spike-specific TCR depth and breadth did not differ between schedules. The vaccinee samples were drawn from two UK trials, COV001 and COV002, one of which was a single-blind randomized controlled phase 2/3 trial testing AZD1222 (ChAdOx1 nCoV-19) in healthy adults. Trial participant PBMC samples were collected at day 0 and day 28 after the second dose for TCRbeta chain sequencing. V is reduced by 1 base and J by 3 bases, leaving a spacing of 13 bases between them. Sequences LGHDT (CDR1) and YNNKEL (CDR2) are obtained from the germline V gene (reference sequence). From its cysteine to its phenylalanine, the CDR3 spans 16 amino acids. Solely the CDR3 DNA is kept, with 48 bases framed from the first base.

The CDR3 regions of human TCRbeta chains were subjected to immunosequencing. Concerning the study's data processing: Repertoire TCRs were checked for matches against a reference library of SARS-CoV-2-specific TCRs that had been generated using the MIRA antigen-specificity platform. Breadth was defined as the fraction of unique TCRs that were SARS-CoV-2-associated. Depth was defined as the fraction of total T cells that were SARS-CoV-2-associated. Each spike-specific TCR was assigned to its reactive spike region and to a CD4 or CD8 class using the MIRA data. Log10-transformed breadth and depth values were compared by one-way ANOVA with Sidak's multiple comparisons tests. Entries here come from immuneACCESS through TCRdb and include only in-frame sequences with V and J called. Some clones fail to appear in such tables; in the studies checked, an unresolved V gene covers under half of the shortfall, and the cause of the remainder is unknown. That table supplies the V and J calls and clone size; D and trimming were determined from the DNA. Across this sample there are about 84,000 clones, with approximately 85% seen only once. In total, the top ten clones hold 9% to 14% of the sample.

Notes on this clone: Its antigen is unknown. Base qualities are not provided; no much larger clone lies one nucleotide away.

Specimen: peripheral blood, collected 28 days after the second AZD1222 dose. The chain links TRBV3-1 (or the pseudogene TRBV3-2) with TRBJ2-1; a tentative D call is TRBD2 (6 bases match). The origin of this receptor is an adult who received the AZD1222 COVID-19 vaccine. The DNA reads as follows: TGTGCCAGCAGCCAAGGGTGGGGGGTGAACTACAATGAGCAGTTCTTC. Translation gives CASSQGWGVNYNEQFF.